Given below is one T cell receptor (beta chain) in context. This entry is derived from a study of blood T cell repertoires in COVID-19. Across the study: COVID-19 samples from acute and convalescent phases originated in the United States, Italy and Spain.

Germline V CDR1 and CDR2: MDHEN, SYDVKM. V was cut by 8 bases and J by 3 bases, with 17 bases left in between. The CDR3 is 14 amino acids. Profiling relied on immunoSEQ multiplex PCR, and the TCRdb table lists in-frame clones only, not all of them. This sample has 150,000 to 200,000 clones; 80% to 90% occur once, and the top ten carry approximately 2%. The clonotype was recovered from a man younger than 35 who had recovered from COVID-19. The chain couples TRBV28 to TRBJ2-7, with D unresolved. The sequencing input was peripheral blood. The CDR3 DNA follows: TGTGCCAGCTTGGCAGTCACTATGAACTACGAGCAGTACTTC. It specifies CASLAVTMNYEQYF.